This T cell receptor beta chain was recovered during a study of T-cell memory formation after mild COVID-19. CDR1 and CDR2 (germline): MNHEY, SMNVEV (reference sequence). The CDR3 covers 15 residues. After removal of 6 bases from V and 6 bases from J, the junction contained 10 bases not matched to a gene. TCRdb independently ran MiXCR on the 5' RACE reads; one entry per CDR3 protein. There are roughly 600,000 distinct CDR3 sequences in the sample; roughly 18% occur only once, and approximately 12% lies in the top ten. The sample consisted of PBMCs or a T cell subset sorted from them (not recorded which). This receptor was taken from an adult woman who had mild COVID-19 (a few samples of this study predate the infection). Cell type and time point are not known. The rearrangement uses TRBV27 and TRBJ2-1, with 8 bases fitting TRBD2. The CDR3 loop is CASRKGSGAGNEQFF. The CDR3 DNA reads TGTGCCAGCAGGAAGGGTAGCGGGGCTGGCAATGAGCAGTTCTTC.